This T cell receptor (beta chain) was found in a study of T cells in localized non-small cell lung cancer. The study's findings and limits: Increased T cell density in blood showed an association with longer overall survival. Only one tumor region went through sequencing, so heterogeneity may still be there. Researchers found a median around 58 of the top 100 tumor clones in adjacent lung. Tumor showed lower T cell clonality than uninvolved adjacent lung, where it was highest.

Note on this clone: Its antigen is not identified.

The germline V gene encodes CDR1 LNHNV and CDR2 YYDKDF (reference sequence). This CDR3 has 15 amino acids. The germline V and J ends were trimmed by 3 bases and 1 base, with 10 bases remaining between them. Profiling relied on immunoSEQ multiplex PCR, and the TCRdb table lists in-frame clones only, not all of them. The sample has about 26,000 clones, around four fifths seen once. This chain links TRBV15 with TRBJ1-3, with no clear D. Sequenced here: peripheral blood, sampled before any cancer treatment. This receptor was identified in a woman aged 35 to 69 with stage I lung adenocarcinoma. The CDR3 here is CATSRITYSGNTIYF. Here the CDR3 DNA reads TGTGCCACCAGCAGGATAACGTATTCTGGAAACACCATATATTTT.